The 21 T cell receptor beta chains listed next were all sequenced from one sample in a study of molecular identifiers for immune sequencing clone quantification. TCRdb analysed the PCR reads with MiXCR anew, one entry per CDR3 protein. The table lists under 600,000 distinct CDR3 sequences, 20% to 25% of them singletons. Sequenced sample: naive CD8+ T cells from blood, with Jurkat cell RNA spiked in. Subset noted: FACS-sorted CD8+CD4-CCR7+CD45RA+ naive T cells. Every receptor here comes from a human donor in good health. Some libraries in this study had Jurkat cell RNA spiked in.

Regarding this clonotype: This could be a read error, since a much larger clone is one nucleotide away. The chain joins TRBV4-1 to TRBJ1-1, with D unresolved. The length of the CDR3 is 17 residues. Germline lookup yields CDR1 MGHRA and CDR2 YSYEKL. As DNA, the CDR3 is TGCGCCAGCAGCCAAGAAGTGCAGGTTTGGATGAACACTGAAGCTTCCTTT. This encodes CASSQEVQVWMNTEASF.

This clonotype was seen ten or more times. V gene TRBV4-1 combines with J gene TRBJ2-7; no clear D gene. This CDR3 spans 15 amino acids. The germline V gene encodes CDR1 MGHRA and CDR2 YSYEKL. V lost 0 bases, J lost 5 bases, and 14 bases lay in between. The DNA of the CDR3 is TGCGCCAGCAGCCAAGAACCCAGATACTACAACGAGCAGTACTTC. Its translation is CASSQEPRYYNEQYF.

In this sample, this clonotype turned up a few times. J is TRBJ1-5 and V is TRBV5-6; D perhaps matches TRBD1 (5 bases). This CDR3 spans 14 amino acids. Germline V gene sequence: CDR1 SGHDT, CDR2 YYEEEE. V was cut by 2 bases and J by 4 bases, with 10 bases left in between. CDR3 DNA sequence: TGTGCCAGCAGCTTTTTTAGGGGAAATCAGCCCCAGCATTTT. It specifies CASSFFRGNQPQHF.

In DNA, the CDR3 is TGTGCCAGCAGTTCGGGGACGGTGGGAGATCAGCCCCAGCATTTT. As protein: CASSSGTVGDQPQHF. The chain joins TRBV6-5 to TRBJ1-5; D possibly corresponds to TRBD1 (5 bases). CDR1 and CDR2 (germline): MNHEY, SVGAGI. Trimming removed 4 bases from V and 5 bases from J, with 15 bases in between. This CDR3 has 15 residues.

Of note for this clonotype: Since a much larger clone is just one base distant, this may be a read error. This sequence joins TRBV27 and TRBJ2-3; 7 bases fit TRBD1. Per the germline V gene, CDR1 is MNHEY and CDR2 is SMNVEV (reference sequence). The CDR3 has 14 amino acids. The CDR3 DNA is TGTGCCAGCAGCCCAGGGGGTCTCACAGATATGCAGTATTTT. It codes for CASSPGGLTDMQYF.

This chain links TRBV6-2 or TRBV6-3 with TRBJ2-4; D gene ambiguous. Germline V gene lookup returns CDR1 MNHEY and CDR2 SVGEGT. V was trimmed by 0 bases and J by 3 bases, leaving 18 bases between them. The CDR3 length is 18 residues. The CDR3 region is CASSYSIPAAKDKNIQYF. CDR3 DNA: TGTGCCAGCAGTTACTCGATCCCAGCTGCAAAGGACAAAAACATTCAGTACTTC.

The chain uses TRBV7-3 and TRBJ1-1; D remains ambiguous. V was trimmed by 3 bases and J by 1 base, leaving 12 bases between them. This CDR3 spans 15 amino acids. The germline V gene encodes CDR1 SGHTA and CDR2 FQGTGA. The CDR3 nucleotides read TGTGCCAGCAGCTTGGGGTTTAGCGGGAACACTGAAGCTTTCTTT. It translates to CASSLGFSGNTEAFF.

The rearrangement links TRBV6-2 or TRBV6-3 to TRBJ1-5, with D hard to call. The CDR3 sequence is 15 residues long. Trimming left V 2 bases short and J 3 bases short, with 11 bases between. Germline assignment: CDR1 MNHEY and CDR2 SVGEGT. CDR3 in amino acids: CASSYEITYNQPQHF. The CDR3 bases are TGTGCCAGCAGTTACGAAATTACCTACAATCAGCCCCAGCATTTT.

This clonotype has at least ten counts. CDR3 sequence: CASSSPRANTIYF. The CDR3, as DNA: TGTGCCAGCAGCTCCCCTCGTGCTAACACCATATATTTT. This chain joins TRBV7-8 and TRBJ1-3; D is ambiguous. Deletions cut 4 bases from V and 7 bases from J, with 11 bases between. The germline V gene has CDR1 SGHVS and CDR2 FQNEAQ. The CDR3 is 13 amino acids. Filled out from reference TRBV7-8 and TRBJ1-3, the complete variable domain reads GAGVSQSPRYKVAKRGQDVALRCDPISGHVSLFWYQQALGQGPEFLTYFQNEAQLDKSGLPSDRFFAERPEGSVSTLKIQRTQQEDSAVYLCASSSPRANTIYFGEGSWLTVV.

This clonotype was observed at least ten times. The CDR3 reads CASSLGLVPGEQFF. The CDR3 nucleotides are TGTGCCAGCAGCTTAGGGCTAGTCCCTGGTGAGCAGTTCTTC. The genes are TRBV7-2 and TRBJ2-1; D is ambiguous. The V end lost 1 base, the J end lost 9 bases, and 13 bases lay between the germline ends. The CDR3 covers 14 residues. CDR1 and CDR2 (germline): SGHTA, FQGNSA.

As regards this clonotype: It may be a read error: a sequence one base away is much more abundant. This chain joins TRBV6-1 and TRBJ1-2; D perhaps matches TRBD1 (6 bases). Germline values: CDR1 MNHNS, CDR2 SASEGT. The CDR3 contains 15 residues. The CDR3 is CVSSEAGQFNYGYTF. Here the CDR3 DNA reads TGTGTCAGCAGTGAAGCCGGACAGTTTAACTATGGCTACACCTTC.

In this sample, this clonotype turned up a few times. This chain joins TRBV9 and TRBJ1-1; D is unclear. Germline V gene data show CDR1 as SGDLS and CDR2 as YYNGEE. V gave up 0 bases and J gave up 4 bases, with 7 bases separating them. The CDR3 loop spans 13 amino acids. CDR3 DNA sequence: TGTGCCAGCAGCGTAGGGTTCGGCACTGAAGCTTTCTTT. It translates to CASSVGFGTEAFF.

This clonotype was seen a handful of times. The V and J genes are TRBV11-2 and TRBJ2-7, with D perhaps matching TRBD2 (5 bases). Germline V gene data show CDR1 as SGHAT and CDR2 as FQNNGV. Trimming left V 5 bases short and J 3 bases short, with 11 bases between. The CDR3 spans 13 residues. CDR3 loop: CASSPGIGYEQYF. The CDR3 coding sequence is TGTGCCAGCAGCCCGGGGATTGGCTACGAGCAGTACTTC.

This clonotype was detected only a few times. The gene calls are TRBV24-1 and TRBJ2-1, with D hard to call. V shed 4 bases and J shed 3 bases, with 9 bases lying between them. Germline CDR1 KGHDR, CDR2 SFDVKD. CDR3 length: 14 amino acids. CDR3 amino acids: CATSDPDNYNEQFF. CDR3 coding DNA: TGTGCCACCAGTGACCCCGACAACTACAATGAGCAGTTCTTC.

This clonotype was found a few times. The chain carries TRBV6-2 or TRBV6-3 and TRBJ1-5; 8 nucleotides agree with TRBD1. Germline trimming cut 0 bases from V and 6 bases from J; bases unmatched to any gene: 4. The germline gives CDR1 MNHEY, CDR2 SVGEGT. The CDR3 spans 15 residues. The CDR3 loop is CASSYSIQGGQPQHF. Written as DNA, the CDR3 is TGTGCCAGCAGTTACTCGATACAGGGGGGTCAGCCCCAGCATTTT.

There are many counts of this clonotype. The CDR3 spells CSVVSSTVDTQYF. CDR3 in DNA: TGCAGCGTTGTCTCTAGCACGGTAGATACGCAGTATTTT. The chain recombines TRBV29-1 with TRBJ2-3; D perhaps matches TRBD2 (5 bases). Between the trimmed V and J ends, which lost 4 bases and 5 bases, there was a span of 13 bases. The CDR3 length is 13 residues. The germline V gene encodes CDR1 SQVTM and CDR2 ANQGSEA.

In this sample, this clonotype turned up a few times. The rearrangement uses TRBV30 and TRBJ2-7; D gene ambiguous. V dropped 4 bases and J dropped 2 bases, with 12 bases sitting between them. This CDR3 region has 13 residues. Looked up from germline, CDR1 is GTSNPN and CDR2 is SVGIG (reference sequence). The CDR3 DNA reads as TGTGCCTGGATTGATATAGTGACCTACGAGCAGTACTTC. Its protein is CAWIDIVTYEQYF.

This clonotype was seen ten or more times. The rearrangement uses TRBV7-6 and TRBJ2-5; D is possibly TRBD1 or TRBD2 (5 bases each). CDR1 is SGHVS, CDR2 FNYEAQ, per germline. The CDR3 runs 14 residues. V was trimmed by 6 bases and J by 5 bases, leaving 16 bases between them. CDR3 loop: CASSSWDQAETQYF. DNA of the CDR3: TGTGCCAGCAGTTCCTGGGACCAGGCGGAGACCCAGTACTTC. The full variable domain, completed using reference TRBV7-6 and TRBJ2-5, is GAGVSQSPRYKVTKRGQDVALRCDPISGHVSLYWYRQALGQGPEFLTYFNYEAQQDKSGLPNDRFSAERPEGSISTLTIQRTEQRDSAMYRCASSSWDQAETQYFGPGTRLLVL.

Concerning this clonotype itself: A single base separates this from a much larger clone, so it may be a read error. The CDR3 does not end in the conserved phenylalanine or tryptophan, so this is likely a read error. This sequence joins TRBV12-3 or TRBV12-4 and TRBJ1-1; 11 nucleotides align to TRBD1. The CDR3 is 14 amino acids. J lost 7 bases, V lost 4 bases, and 5 bases had no gene match. The CDR3 region has the DNA TGTGCCAGCAGTTCCGGACAGGGGGCAAGTGAAGCTTTCCTT. Its translation: CASSSGQGASEAFL.

This clonotype showed up many times. The junction and the germline gene differ at one end; a read error may be behind it. This chain uses TRBV4-3 with TRBJ2-1, with TRBD1 as a possible D gene (6 bases). The CDR3 is 15 residues long. The germline V gene has CDR1 LGHNA and CDR2 YSLEER. The DNA of the CDR3 is TGCGCCAGCAGACAAGTACAGGGTGGATACAATGAGCAGTTCTTC. This sequence encodes CASRQVQGGYNEQFF.

The J gene is TRBJ2-7, the V gene TRBV7-2, with D perhaps matching TRBD1 (6 bases). V shed 4 bases and J shed 4 bases, with 20 bases lying between them. This CDR3 is 16 amino acids long. CDR1 is SGHTA and CDR2 is FQGNSA in the germline V gene. CDR3 DNA sequence: TGTGCCAGCAGCTACAATGACAGGTCCCCCCTTTACGAGCAGTACTTC. Protein product: CASSYNDRSPLYEQYF.